This record covers a single T cell receptor (beta chain). The data were taken from a study of blood T cell repertoires in COVID-19. Study-level background: PBMCs, B-cell-depleted T cells, or T cells were the source of the cDNA or gDNA that made up the material.

Germline values: CDR1 SGHDT, CDR2 YYEEEE. Trimming stripped 4 bases from V and 0 bases from J, with 10 bases between. This CDR3 is 14 amino acids long. As handled by the study authors: Nucleated cell counts were estimated from reference gene primer amplification. Only in-frame clones appear in the TCRdb table, and some are missing; sequencing was by immunoSEQ multiplex PCR. Clonal size and the V and J genes are those of that table, whereas D and trimming came from the DNA. The table has tens of thousands of clones, 65% to 85% seen once. The TCR was taken from a woman in her sixties with acute or convalescent COVID-19. The chain carries TRBV5-6 and TRBJ1-2; D may be TRBD1 (5 bases). The sequencing input was peripheral blood. The CDR3 DNA reads as TGTGCCAGCAGCCAGGGCCCCGCTAACTATGGCTACACCTTC. This encodes CASSQGPANYGYTF.